The 25 T cell receptor beta chains listed next were all sequenced from one sample in a study of blood T cell repertoires in COVID-19. The table came from immunoSEQ multiplex PCR; TCRdb's copy has only in-frame clones and leaves some out. The sample has over 350,000 clones, 88% seen once. Sequenced input: PBMCs or T cells enriched from blood (not recorded which). These TCRs come from a woman aged 18-29 years who had recovered from COVID-19.

The V call is TRBV19, the J call TRBJ2-5, with TRBD2 matching over 12 bases. The V gene's germline CDR1 is LNHDA and CDR2 SQIVND (reference sequence). The CDR3 is made up of 16 amino acids. The trim removed 6 bases at V and 0 bases at J, leaving 5 bases unmatched. DNA of the CDR3: TGTGCCAGTAGCGAGGGACTAGCGGGTTACCAAGAGACCCAGTACTTC. Protein: CASSEGLAGYQETQYF.

CDR3 protein: CASSPGGYSYEQYF. CDR3 sequence (DNA): TGCGCCAGCAGCCCGGGAGGGTACTCCTACGAGCAGTACTTC. J is TRBJ2-7 and V is TRBV5-1, with 8 bases that match TRBD2. The germline gives CDR1 SGHRS, CDR2 YFSETQ. V dropped 4 bases and J dropped 0; count of bases not matched to a gene: 3. This CDR3 comprises 14 residues.

The chain carries TRBV9 and TRBJ1-3; D is ambiguous. Germline CDR1 and CDR2: SGDLS and YYNGEE. The ends were cut back, 4 bases at V and 2 bases at J, with 10 bases in the middle. The CDR3 loop spans 14 amino acids. DNA of the CDR3: TGTGCCAGCAGCCTAAGCCGAACTGGAAACACCATATATTTT. Translated: CASSLSRTGNTIYF.

The CDR3 spells CSVGAGDEQYF. CDR3 DNA: TGCAGCGTTGGGGCAGGGGACGAGCAGTACTTC. The rearrangement uses TRBV29-1 and TRBJ2-7, with D possibly being TRBD1 (6 bases). V was clipped by 4 bases and J by 5 bases, with 9 bases between them. CDR1 is SQVTM and CDR2 is ANQGSEA in the germline V gene. The CDR3 is 11 amino acids.

V usage is TRBV5-1 and J usage is TRBJ2-1; a weak D match, TRBD1 (5 bases). The CDR3 totals 14 residues. Germline values: CDR1 SGHRS, CDR2 YFSETQ. The V and J ends lost 0 bases and 7 bases respectively, with 11 bases between them. This chain's CDR3 is CASSLAPGFNEQFF. The CDR3 DNA is TGCGCCAGCAGCTTGGCCCCAGGGTTTAATGAGCAGTTCTTC. The complete variable domain, with remaining parts taken from reference TRBV5-1 and TRBJ2-1, reads KAGVTQTPRYLIKTRGQQVTLSCSPISGHRSVSWYQQTPGQGLQFLFEYFSETQRNKGNFPGRFSGRQFSNSRSEMNVSTLELGDSALYLCASSLAPGFNEQFFGPGTRLTVL.

This clone was counted only a few times. The chain combines TRBV5-1 with TRBJ1-2; 8 bases fit TRBD1. The CDR3 consists of 13 residues. Germline V CDR1 and CDR2: SGHRS, YFSETQ. V gave up 6 bases and J gave up 4 bases; unmatched junction bases: 5. The CDR3, as DNA: TGCGCCAGCAAGCCAGGGGGCCGCTATGGCTACACCTTC. This sequence encodes CASKPGGRYGYTF.

This sequence joins TRBV7-9 and TRBJ2-3; no firm D call. V was clipped by 5 bases and J by 5 bases, with 14 bases between them. This CDR3 has 14 amino acids. Germline V gene sequence: CDR1 SEHNR, CDR2 FQNEAQ (reference sequence). The CDR3 here is CASSRHAGVDTQYF. The CDR3, as DNA: TGTGCCAGCAGCCGCCATGCTGGAGTAGATACGCAGTATTTT.

The genes are TRBV12-5 and TRBJ2-5, with 7 nucleotides matching TRBD1. Looked up from germline, CDR1 is LGHNT and CDR2 is FRNRAP. After removal of 1 base from V and 2 bases from J, the junction contained 4 bases not matched to a gene. There are 15 residues in the CDR3. The CDR3 loop reads CASGLGWTGQETQYF. In DNA, the CDR3 is TGTGCTAGTGGTTTGGGCTGGACAGGTCAAGAGACCCAGTACTTC.

The chain is built from TRBV3-1 (or the pseudogene TRBV3-2) and TRBJ2-5; 8 nucleotides align to TRBD2. Germline assignment: CDR1 LGHDT and CDR2 YNNKEL (reference sequence). V lost 1 base to trimming and J lost 4 bases; unmatched junction nucleotides: 11. This CDR3 has 17 residues. The CDR3 reads CASSQVMGRGVGETQYF. The CDR3 DNA reads TGTGCCAGCAGCCAAGTCATGGGGCGGGGGGTTGGAGAGACCCAGTACTTC.

This rearrangement joins TRBV7-9 to TRBJ1-1, with D unclear. CDR1 and CDR2 from the germline V gene are SEHNR and FQNEAQ (reference sequence). With 1 base removed from V and 0 bases from J, the gap between germline ends came to 6 bases. The CDR3 is made up of 14 amino acids. The chain's CDR3 is CASSLDILNTEAFF. CDR3 DNA sequence: TGTGCCAGCAGCTTAGATATCCTGAACACTGAAGCTTTCTTT.

This rearrangement joins TRBV15 to TRBJ1-2; unclear D gene. V gave up 11 bases and J gave up 4 bases, with 23 bases separating them. The CDR3 covers 15 residues. Germline V lookup: CDR1 LNHNV, CDR2 YYDKDF (reference sequence). CDR3 in DNA: TGTGCCTCCCGCCCCCCCCCTCTCCGCAGCTATGGCTACACCTTC. This sequence encodes CASRPPPLRSYGYTF.

This clone was picked up one time. V and J are TRBV28 and TRBJ1-2, with D tentatively TRBD1 (5 bases). Trimming pared 8 bases from V and 4 bases from J, leaving 17 bases between. From germline, CDR1 is MDHEN and CDR2 SYDVKM. The CDR3 extends over 14 amino acids. This CDR3 reads CASRTGGEGYGYTF. CDR3 nucleotides: TGTGCCAGCCGGACCGGGGGGGAGGGCTATGGCTACACCTTC.

The rearrangement links TRBV7-8 to TRBJ2-6, with 7 bases identical to TRBD1. This CDR3 is built from 16 residues. Germline CDR1 is SGHVS and CDR2 is FQNEAQ. Unmatched junction bases numbered 10, after V lost 11 bases and J lost 0 bases. The CDR3 sequence is CASLATGLSGANVLTF. As DNA, the CDR3 is TGTGCCTCACTTGCGACAGGGCTCTCTGGGGCCAACGTCCTGACTTTC.

The V and J genes are TRBV7-9 and TRBJ1-4; 10 bases align to TRBD1. CDR1 SEHNR and CDR2 FQNEAQ come from the germline V gene (reference sequence). The CDR3 sequence is 15 residues long. With V trimmed by 4 bases and J by 5 bases, 4 bases remained unmatched. The DNA of the CDR3 is TGTGCCAGCAGCTCACCGGGACAGGGGAATGAAAAACTGTTTTTT. The encoded protein is CASSSPGQGNEKLFF.

This chain connects TRBV13 to TRBJ2-6; D call uncertain. The CDR3 runs to 17 residues. Trimming pared 5 bases from V and 4 bases from J, leaving 18 bases between. Per the germline V gene, CDR1 is PRHDT and CDR2 is FYEKMQ (reference sequence). The CDR3 DNA reads as TGTGCCAGCAGCAGACTCGCCTTATTCGGAGGGGCCAACGTCCTGACTTTC. The encoded protein is CASSRLALFGGANVLTF.

This chain links TRBV10-2 with TRBJ1-1; a weak D match, TRBD1 (5 bases). CDR3 length equals 13 residues. Deletions cut 8 bases from V and 3 bases from J, with 13 bases between. Germline CDR1 is WSHSY and CDR2 is SAAADI. The CDR3 sequence is CASHTGGYTEAFF. The DNA of the CDR3 is TGCGCCAGCCACACGGGGGGATACACTGAAGCTTTCTTT.

The chain has TRBV15 and TRBJ1-2; no definite D call. This CDR3 has 16 residues. Between the trimmed V and J ends, which lost 0 bases and 7 bases, there was a span of 18 bases. Germline V gives CDR1 LNHNV, CDR2 YYDKDF (reference sequence). CDR3 in DNA: TGTGCCACCAGCAGAGATATGAAGGCAACTACTGTTGGCTACACCTTC. It yields the protein CATSRDMKATTVGYTF.

This chain joins TRBV5-4 and TRBJ2-7; TRBD1 matches at 8 bases. CDR3 length: 15 residues. Unmatched junction bases numbered 9, after V lost 0 bases and J lost 7 bases. Germline V gene data show CDR1 as SGHNT and CDR2 as YYREEE (reference sequence). CDR3 in DNA: TGTGCCAGCAGCTTGGCCGGGTGGGGACAGGATGAGCAGTACTTC. Translated, it gives CASSLAGWGQDEQYF.

V usage is TRBV6-2 or TRBV6-3 and J usage is TRBJ1-2, with TRBD1 matching over 9 bases. The germline V gene encodes CDR1 MNHEY and CDR2 SVGEGT. V lost 6 bases to trimming and J lost 4 bases; unmatched junction nucleotides: 9. This CDR3 has 15 amino acids. CDR3 in amino acids: CASSTHRGRIYGYTF. In DNA form, the CDR3 reads TGTGCCAGCAGCACACACAGGGGGCGCATCTATGGCTACACCTTC.

The CDR3 nucleotides are TGCAGCGTTGCGCCTCCCCTATACAGGGGTGATGGCTACACCTTC. Protein sequence: CSVAPPLYRGDGYTF. V usage is TRBV29-1 and J usage is TRBJ1-2; 7 bases map to TRBD1. V was clipped by 4 bases and J by 6 bases; unmatched bases: 14. Germline CDR1 is SQVTM and CDR2 is ANQGSEA. The CDR3 spans 15 residues. The variable domain in full, completed from reference TRBV29-1 and TRBJ1-2, reads SAVISQKPSRDICQRGTSLTIQCQVDSQVTMMFWYRQQPGQSLTLIATANQGSEATYESGFVIDKFPISRPNLTFSTLTVSNMSPEDSSIYLCSVAPPLYRGDGYTFGSGTRLTVV.

This chain connects TRBV5-1 to TRBJ1-2; D may be TRBD1 (6 bases). From germline, CDR1 is SGHRS and CDR2 YFSETQ. V gave up 4 bases and J gave up 4 bases, with 23 bases separating them. The CDR3 has 17 residues. The CDR3 sequence is CASSRDPTTGPLYGYTF. The CDR3 DNA follows: TGCGCCAGCAGCAGGGACCCTACGACAGGTCCTCTCTATGGCTACACCTTC.

The V and J genes are TRBV5-4 and TRBJ2-1, with 8 bases matching TRBD2. Germline assignment: CDR1 SGHNT and CDR2 YYREEE (reference sequence). The length of the CDR3 is 16 residues. Trimming cost V 2 bases and J 5 bases; bases outside gene matches: 9. The CDR3 spells CASSFEGGGFNNEQFF. As DNA, the CDR3 is TGTGCCAGCAGCTTCGAAGGCGGGGGGTTCAACAATGAGCAGTTCTTC.

The genes are TRBV4-1 and TRBJ1-2, with D perhaps matching TRBD1 (6 bases). The CDR3 covers 16 residues. Trimming took off 4 bases at V and 2 bases at J, with 17 bases between the two ends. The germline gives CDR1 MGHRA, CDR2 YSYEKL. The CDR3 protein is CASSPEPGHRNYGYTF. The CDR3 bases are TGCGCCAGCAGCCCTGAACCGGGACATAGAAACTATGGCTACACCTTC.

V gene TRBV28 combines with J gene TRBJ2-3; no reliable D call. The CDR3 consists of 13 residues. V was clipped by 3 bases and J by 2 bases, with 6 bases between them. The germline gives CDR1 MDHEN, CDR2 SYDVKM. The CDR3 loop reads CASSLGPTDTQYF. The CDR3 DNA reads TGTGCCAGCAGTTTGGGCCCCACAGATACGCAGTATTTT.

The chain employs TRBV5-1 and TRBJ2-3; 14 positions match TRBD2. The J segment lost 8 bases and the V segment lost 0 bases, leaving 8 bases of the junction unmatched. The CDR3 has 17 residues. Germline V lookup: CDR1 SGHRS, CDR2 YFSETQ. This CDR3 is CASSLGTSGGIVATQYF. The CDR3 nucleotides read TGCGCCAGCAGCTTGGGGACTAGCGGGGGGATCGTGGCTACGCAGTATTTT. Filled out from reference TRBV5-1 and TRBJ2-3, the complete variable domain reads KAGVTQTPRYLIKTRGQQVTLSCSPISGHRSVSWYQQTPGQGLQFLFEYFSETQRNKGNFPGRFSGRQFSNSRSEMNVSTLELGDSALYLCASSLGTSGGIVATQYFGPGTRLTVL.